This T cell receptor beta chain was obtained from a study of shared clonotypes between healthy human individuals. Study results and limitations: Depth was large, yet rarefaction showed that sorted-subset sequencing was incomplete.

In replicate PCRs of sorted subsets, approximately 210 ng DNA, approximately 30,000 T cell genomes, was used. Produced via immunoSEQ multiplex PCR; TCRdb's table is partial and in-frame only. Of 180,000 or so clones in the sample, roughly 93% were seen once. The CDR3 contains 13 residues. The germline CDR1 and CDR2 sequences are MDHEN and SYDVKM. The V and J ends lost 6 bases and 2 bases respectively, with 10 bases between them. As to this clone: Its specificity is unknown.

The TCR comes from a woman aged 25 to 39 in good health. Specimen: naive CD4+ T cells sorted from blood. Subset here: CD45RA+ positively selected. The chain uses TRBV28 and TRBJ2-5, with a possible D match to TRBD2 (5 bases). Here the CDR3 DNA reads TGTGCCAGCAGAGACTACACTCAAGAGACCCAGTACTTC. The encoded protein is CASRDYTQETQYF.